The clone carrying this T cell receptor (beta chain) showed up just a few times. Its antigen is not identified. MiXCR, run by TCRdb on the reads, gives a single entry per CDR3 protein. This repertoire shows fewer than 65,000 distinct CDR3 sequences, 15% to 25% found once; its top ten account for about 30%. The record originates from a study of T cell repertoires in cytomegalovirus infection. This specimen was CD8+ T cells from cultured PBMCs, taken from culture after CMV antigen stimulation. The receptor was derived from a human donor in good health (CMV status not recorded). Some clones in this sample may be carry-over from other donors' samples.

For the CDR3, the DNA is TGTGCCAGCAGCTGGGGAGGGACTGCTTTCTTT. It codes for CASSWGGTAFF. V and J are TRBV12-3 or TRBV12-4 and TRBJ1-1; TRBD1 might be the D (5 bases). Trimming shortened V by 6 bases and J by 11 bases, and 13 bases separated the two germline ends. The CDR3 is made up of 11 amino acids.